The next 5 T cell receptor beta chains were all read from a single sample in a study of glioma-infiltrating T cells after dendritic cell vaccination. Repertoires were generated with immunoSEQ multiplex PCR, while TCRdb's copy carries only in-frame clones and drops some. This repertoire shows 50,000 to 70,000 clones, about 79% found once; its top ten account for about 15%. Noted time point: after dendritic cell vaccination, including at tumor progression/relapse. Sequences were derived from blood, sampled after dendritic cell vaccination. These receptors came from a human donor with glioblastoma.

This clone was observed a handful of times. This chain uses TRBV28 with TRBJ1-1, with 9 positions matching TRBD1. CDR1 MDHEN and CDR2 SYDVKM come from the germline V gene. V shed 9 bases, J shed 5 bases, and the junction held 7 bases outside the gene matches. This CDR3 is 13 amino acids long. This CDR3 is CASWTGVRTEAFF. The CDR3 nucleotides are TGTGCCAGTTGGACAGGGGTAAGGACTGAAGCTTTCTTT.

The chain has TRBV5-5 and TRBJ1-4; D is undetermined. V was shortened by 4 bases and J by 7 bases, with 14 bases between the two germline ends. The CDR3 runs 14 residues. CDR1 is SGHKS and CDR2 is YYEKEE in the germline V gene (reference sequence). CDR3 protein: CASSPDSSREKLFF. The CDR3 DNA is TGTGCCAGCAGCCCGGACTCTTCACGTGAAAAACTGTTTTTT.

The gene calls are TRBV9 and TRBJ2-5, with a tentative D call TRBD2 (7 bases). Germline V gene data show CDR1 as SGDLS and CDR2 as YYNGEE. The CDR3 totals 17 residues. Trimming took off 4 bases at V and 5 bases at J, with 24 bases between the two ends. The CDR3, as DNA: TGTGCCAGCAGCCCGGGGTGGGCGGGGGCCATCCGTGAGACCCAGTACTTC. As protein: CASSPGWAGAIRETQYF. The variable domain in full, completed from reference TRBV9 and TRBJ2-5, reads DSGVTQTPKHLITATGQRVTLRCSPRSGDLSVYWYQQSLDQGLQFLIQYYNGEERAKGNILERFSAQQFPDLHSELNLSSLELGDSALYFCASSPGWAGAIRETQYFGPGTRLLVL.

This clone is a singleton in its sample. The chain joins TRBV2 to TRBJ2-2; the match to TRBD2 covers 16 bases. J gave up 7 bases and V 5 bases, and 13 bases lay outside the gene matches. The CDR3 spans 19 residues. CDR1 is SNHLY, CDR2 FYNNEI, per germline. The CDR3 region has the DNA TGTGCCAGCAGTTCGAAATTGGGACTAGCGGGGGGGCAAAGCGGGGAGCTGTTTTTT. Translated, it gives CASSSKLGLAGGQSGELFF.

This chain connects TRBV9 to TRBJ2-3, with a tentative D call TRBD2 (6 bases). CDR1 SGDLS and CDR2 YYNGEE come from the germline V gene. The CDR3 is made up of 14 amino acids. Trimming left V 6 bases short and J 5 bases short, with 16 bases between. CDR3 loop: CASTGGDTGDTQYF. The CDR3 DNA is TGTGCCAGCACTGGAGGGGATACGGGAGATACGCAGTATTTT.